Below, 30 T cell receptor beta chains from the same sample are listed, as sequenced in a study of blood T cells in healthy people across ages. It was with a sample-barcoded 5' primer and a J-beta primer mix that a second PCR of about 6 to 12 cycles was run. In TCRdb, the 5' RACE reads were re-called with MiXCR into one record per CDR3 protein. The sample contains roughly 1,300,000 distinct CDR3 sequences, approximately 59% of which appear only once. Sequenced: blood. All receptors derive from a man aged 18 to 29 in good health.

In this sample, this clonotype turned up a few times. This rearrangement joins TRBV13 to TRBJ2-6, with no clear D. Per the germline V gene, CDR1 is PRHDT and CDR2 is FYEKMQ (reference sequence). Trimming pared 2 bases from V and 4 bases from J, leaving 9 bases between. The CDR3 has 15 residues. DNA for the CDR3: TGTGCCAGCAGCTTAACAGCGCACGGGGCCAACGTCCTGACTTTC. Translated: CASSLTAHGANVLTF.

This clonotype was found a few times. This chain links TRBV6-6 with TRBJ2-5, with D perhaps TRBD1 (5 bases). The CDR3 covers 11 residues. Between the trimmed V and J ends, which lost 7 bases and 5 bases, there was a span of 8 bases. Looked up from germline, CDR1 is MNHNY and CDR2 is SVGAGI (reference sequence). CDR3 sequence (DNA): TGTGCCAGCATGGCAGGGGAGACCCAGTACTTC. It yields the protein CASMAGETQYF.

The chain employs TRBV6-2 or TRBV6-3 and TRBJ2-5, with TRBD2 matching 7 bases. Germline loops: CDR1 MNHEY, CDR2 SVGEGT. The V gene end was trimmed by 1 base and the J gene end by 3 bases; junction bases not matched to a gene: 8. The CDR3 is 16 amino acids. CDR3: CASSYLRSAGEETQYF. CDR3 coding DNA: TGTGCCAGCAGTTACTTAAGGAGCGCGGGAGAAGAGACCCAGTACTTC.

CDR3 sequence: CSAPPGLWYQETQYF. The CDR3 DNA is TGCAGTGCTCCCCCGGGACTTTGGTACCAAGAGACCCAGTACTTC. J is TRBJ2-5 and V is TRBV20-1, with D maybe TRBD2 (6 bases). Germline assignment: CDR1 DFQATT and CDR2 SNEGSKA (reference sequence). The CDR3 totals 15 residues. Trimming took off 5 bases at V and 0 bases at J, with 16 bases between the two ends.

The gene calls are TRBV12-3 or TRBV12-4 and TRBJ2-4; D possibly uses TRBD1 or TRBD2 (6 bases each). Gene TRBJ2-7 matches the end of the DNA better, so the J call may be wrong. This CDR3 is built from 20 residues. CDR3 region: CASSLYVSGAAVVMGDEQYF. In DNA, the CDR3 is TGTGCCAGCAGTTTATATGTTTCGGGGGCGGCCGTAGTGATGGGCGACGAGCAGTACTTC.

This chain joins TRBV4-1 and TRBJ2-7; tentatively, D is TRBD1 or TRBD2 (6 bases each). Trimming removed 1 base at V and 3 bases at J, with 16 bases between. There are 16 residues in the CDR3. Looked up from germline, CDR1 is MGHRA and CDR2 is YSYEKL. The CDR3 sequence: CASSQAAGRGVYEQYF. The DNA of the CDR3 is TGCGCCAGCAGCCAAGCTGCCGGAAGGGGGGTCTACGAGCAGTACTTC.

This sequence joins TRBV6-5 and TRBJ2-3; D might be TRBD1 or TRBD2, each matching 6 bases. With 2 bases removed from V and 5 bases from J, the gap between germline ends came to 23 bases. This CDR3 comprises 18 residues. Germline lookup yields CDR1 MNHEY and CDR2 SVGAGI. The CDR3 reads CASSYHFGGRPRVDTQYF. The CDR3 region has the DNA TGTGCCAGCAGTTACCACTTCGGGGGCCGACCAAGAGTAGATACGCAGTATTTT.

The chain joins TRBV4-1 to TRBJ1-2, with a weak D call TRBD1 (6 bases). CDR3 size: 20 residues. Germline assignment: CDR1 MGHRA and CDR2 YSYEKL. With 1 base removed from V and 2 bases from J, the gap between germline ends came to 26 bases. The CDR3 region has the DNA TGCGCCAGCAGCCAAGTTTTGGGTGGAAGGGGGGCGCGTCAAAACTATGGCTACACCTTC. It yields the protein CASSQVLGGRGARQNYGYTF.

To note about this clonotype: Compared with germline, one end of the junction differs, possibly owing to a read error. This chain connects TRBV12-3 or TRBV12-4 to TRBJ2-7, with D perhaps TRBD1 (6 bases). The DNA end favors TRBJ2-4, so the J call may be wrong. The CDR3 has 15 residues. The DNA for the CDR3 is TGTGCTAGCAGTTTAAGGGGAGCGGACAGAAACATTCAGTACTTC. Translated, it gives CASSLRGADRNIQYF.

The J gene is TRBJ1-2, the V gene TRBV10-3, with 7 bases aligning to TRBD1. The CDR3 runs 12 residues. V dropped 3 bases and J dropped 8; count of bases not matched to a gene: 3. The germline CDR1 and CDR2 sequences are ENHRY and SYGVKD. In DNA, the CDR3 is TGTGCCATCAGTGATGCCAGGGGGGGCTACACCTTC. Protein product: CAISDARGGYTF.

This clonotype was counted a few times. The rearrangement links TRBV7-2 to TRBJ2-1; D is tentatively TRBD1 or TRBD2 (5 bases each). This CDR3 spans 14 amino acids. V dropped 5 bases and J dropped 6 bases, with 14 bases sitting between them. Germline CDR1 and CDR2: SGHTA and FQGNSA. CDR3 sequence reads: CASSLSAGSNEQFF. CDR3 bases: TGTGCCAGCAGCCTATCCGCAGGGAGCAATGAGCAGTTCTTC.

The DNA of the CDR3 is TGTGCCAGCAGTGAAGGGGTAGGGGGCGAGCAGTACTTC. This sequence encodes CASSEGVGGEQYF. V gene TRBV2 combines with J gene TRBJ2-4, with a tentative D call TRBD1 (6 bases). The end of the DNA aligns better with TRBJ2-7, so the J call may be wrong. From germline, CDR1 is SNHLY and CDR2 FYNNEI. The CDR3 runs to 13 residues.

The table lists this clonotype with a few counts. The CDR3 nucleotides are TGCGCCAGCAGCCAAGAAGGTCGGGACGGCTACACCTTC. This sequence encodes CASSQEGRDGYTF. J is TRBJ1-2 and V is TRBV4-3; possibly TRBD1 for D (5 bases). V was trimmed by 0 bases and J by 8 bases, leaving 10 bases between them. CDR1 and CDR2 from the germline V gene are LGHNA and YSLEER. CDR3 size: 13 residues.

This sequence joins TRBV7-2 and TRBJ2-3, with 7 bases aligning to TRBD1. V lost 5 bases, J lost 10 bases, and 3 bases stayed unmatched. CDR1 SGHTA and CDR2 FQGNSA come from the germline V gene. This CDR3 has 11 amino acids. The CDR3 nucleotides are TGTGCCAGCAGCCGGACAGGTTCGCAGTATTTT. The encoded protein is CASSRTGSQYF.

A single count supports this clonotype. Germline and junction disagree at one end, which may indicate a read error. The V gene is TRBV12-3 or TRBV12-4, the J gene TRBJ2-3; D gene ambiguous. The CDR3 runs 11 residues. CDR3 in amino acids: CASSFGGTQFF. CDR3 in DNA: TGTGCCAGCAGTTTCGGCGGTACGCAGTTTTTT.

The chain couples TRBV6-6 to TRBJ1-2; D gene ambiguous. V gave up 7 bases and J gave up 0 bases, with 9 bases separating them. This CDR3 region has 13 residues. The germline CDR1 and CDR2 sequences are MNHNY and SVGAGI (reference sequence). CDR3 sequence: CASIPVANYGYTF. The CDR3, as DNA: TGTGCCAGCATTCCCGTAGCTAACTATGGCTACACCTTC.

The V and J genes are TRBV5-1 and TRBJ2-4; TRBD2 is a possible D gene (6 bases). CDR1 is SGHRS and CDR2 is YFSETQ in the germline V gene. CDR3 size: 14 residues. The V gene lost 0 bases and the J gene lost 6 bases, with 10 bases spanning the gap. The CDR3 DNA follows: TGCGCCAGCAGCTTGGACCAGGGAGGAAACATTCAGTACTTC. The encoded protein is CASSLDQGGNIQYF.

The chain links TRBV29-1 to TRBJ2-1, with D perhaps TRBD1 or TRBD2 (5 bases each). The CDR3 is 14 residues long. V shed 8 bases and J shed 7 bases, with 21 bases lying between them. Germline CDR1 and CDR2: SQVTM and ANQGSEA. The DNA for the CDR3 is TGCAGCCTCAGACGGGGAAGGGGTTTTAATGAGCAGTTCTTC. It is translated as CSLRRGRGFNEQFF.

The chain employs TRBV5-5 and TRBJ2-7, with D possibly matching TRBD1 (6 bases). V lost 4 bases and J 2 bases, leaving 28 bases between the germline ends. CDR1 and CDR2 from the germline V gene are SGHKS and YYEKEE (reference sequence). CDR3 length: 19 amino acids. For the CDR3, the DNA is TGTGCCAGCAGCCCCCCCCTAGGCACAGGGAGTCGGCCCACCTACGAGCAGTACTTC. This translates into CASSPPLGTGSRPTYEQYF.

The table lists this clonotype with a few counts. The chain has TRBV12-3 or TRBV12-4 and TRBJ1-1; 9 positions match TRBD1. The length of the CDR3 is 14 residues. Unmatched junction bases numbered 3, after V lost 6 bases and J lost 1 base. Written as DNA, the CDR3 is TGTGCCAGCAGGTGGACAGGGGCGAACACTGAAGCTTTCTTT. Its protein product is CASRWTGANTEAFF.

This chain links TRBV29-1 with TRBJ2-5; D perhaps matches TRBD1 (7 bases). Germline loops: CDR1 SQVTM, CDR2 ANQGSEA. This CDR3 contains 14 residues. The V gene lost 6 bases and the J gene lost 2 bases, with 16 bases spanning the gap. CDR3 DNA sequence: TGCAGCGTGCCGCGGGGACAGAGTCAAGAGACCCAGTACTTC. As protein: CSVPRGQSQETQYF.

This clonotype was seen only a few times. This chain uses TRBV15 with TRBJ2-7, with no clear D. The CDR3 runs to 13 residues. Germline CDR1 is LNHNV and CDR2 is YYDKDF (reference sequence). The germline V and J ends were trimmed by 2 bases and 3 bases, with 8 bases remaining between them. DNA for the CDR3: TGTGCCACCAGCAGACCGAACAACTACGAGCAGTACTTC. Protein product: CATSRPNNYEQYF.

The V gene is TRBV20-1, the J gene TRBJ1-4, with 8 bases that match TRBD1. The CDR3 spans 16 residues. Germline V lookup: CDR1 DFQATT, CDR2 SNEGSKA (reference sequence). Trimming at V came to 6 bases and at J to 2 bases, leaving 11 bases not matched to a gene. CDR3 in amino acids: CSASDRGPGTNEKLFF. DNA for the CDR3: TGCAGTGCCAGTGACAGGGGACCCGGCACTAATGAAAAACTGTTTTTT.

The CDR3 here is CASSLTEIYGYTF. As DNA, the CDR3 is TGTGCCAGCAGCTTAACAGAAATCTATGGCTACACCTTC. The rearrangement uses TRBV11-2 and TRBJ1-2; D gene unclear. CDR3 size: 13 residues. V was trimmed by 2 bases and J by 4 bases, leaving 8 bases between them. CDR1 SGHAT and CDR2 FQNNGV come from the germline V gene.

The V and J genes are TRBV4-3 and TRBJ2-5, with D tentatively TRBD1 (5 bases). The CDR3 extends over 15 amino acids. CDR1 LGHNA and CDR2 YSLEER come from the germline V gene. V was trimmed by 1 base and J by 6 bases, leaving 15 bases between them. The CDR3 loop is CASSQALGREKTQYF. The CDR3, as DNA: TGCGCCAGCAGCCAAGCGTTGGGCAGGGAAAAGACCCAGTACTTC.

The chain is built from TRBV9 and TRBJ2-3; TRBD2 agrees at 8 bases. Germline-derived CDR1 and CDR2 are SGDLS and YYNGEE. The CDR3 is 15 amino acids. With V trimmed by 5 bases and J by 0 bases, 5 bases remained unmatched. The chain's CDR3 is CASRKAGASTDTQYF. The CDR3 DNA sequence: TGTGCCAGCAGGAAAGCGGGGGCGAGCACAGATACGCAGTATTTT.

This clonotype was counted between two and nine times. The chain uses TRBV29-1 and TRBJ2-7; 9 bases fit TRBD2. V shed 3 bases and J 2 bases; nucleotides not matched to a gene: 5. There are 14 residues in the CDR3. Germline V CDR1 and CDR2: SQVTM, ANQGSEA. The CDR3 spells CSVEASGIPYEQYF. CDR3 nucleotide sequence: TGCAGCGTTGAGGCTAGCGGGATACCCTACGAGCAGTACTTC.

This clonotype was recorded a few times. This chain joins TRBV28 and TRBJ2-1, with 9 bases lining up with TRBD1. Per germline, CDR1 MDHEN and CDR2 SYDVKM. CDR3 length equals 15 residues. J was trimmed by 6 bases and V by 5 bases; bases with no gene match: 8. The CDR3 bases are TGTGCCAGCAGTCCACGGGGGACAGGGATCAATGAGCAGTTCTTC. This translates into CASSPRGTGINEQFF. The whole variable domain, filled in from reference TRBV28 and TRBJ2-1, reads DVKVTQSSRYLVKRTGEKVFLECVQDMDHENMFWYRQDPGLGLRLIYFSYDVKMKEKGDIPEGYSVSREKKERFSLILESASTNQTSMYLCASSPRGTGINEQFFGPGTRLTVL.

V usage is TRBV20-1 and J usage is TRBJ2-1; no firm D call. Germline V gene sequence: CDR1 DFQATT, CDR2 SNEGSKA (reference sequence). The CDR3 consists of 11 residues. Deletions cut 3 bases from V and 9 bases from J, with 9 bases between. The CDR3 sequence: CSASSPGEQFF. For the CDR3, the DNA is TGCAGTGCTAGTTCCCCGGGTGAGCAGTTCTTC.

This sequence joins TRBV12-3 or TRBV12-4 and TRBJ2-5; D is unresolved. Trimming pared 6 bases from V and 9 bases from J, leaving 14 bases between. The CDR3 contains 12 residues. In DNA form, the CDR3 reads TGTGCCAGCAGCCCCACTGGCCACTCCCAGTACTTC. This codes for CASSPTGHSQYF.